The 22 T cell receptor beta chains listed next were all sequenced from one sample in a study of a mutant IDH1 vaccine in newly diagnosed glioma. Assay used: immunoSEQ multiplex PCR; TCRdb lists only in-frame clones, some missing. Of under 65,000 clones listed, roughly 80% were seen once; the top ten hold approximately 20%. Time point reported: baseline, week 1 (first vaccination visit). Sample treatment: pre-vaccination baseline after standard-of-care therapy. Sequenced here: PBMCs, sampled from a glioma patient treated with radiotherapy, temozolomide or both. These TCRs come from a man between 18 and 35 years old with glioma.

This clone was detected a few times. The chain carries TRBV27 and TRBJ1-1; D gene uncertain. There are 15 residues in the CDR3. The germline gives CDR1 MNHEY, CDR2 SMNVEV (reference sequence). Trimming removed 2 bases from V and 0 bases from J, with 10 bases in between. The CDR3 sequence: CASSLGIAMNTEAFF. The CDR3 DNA sequence: TGTGCCAGCAGTTTAGGGATTGCGATGAACACTGAAGCTTTCTTT.

V usage is TRBV6-6 and J usage is TRBJ2-7, with 11 bases aligning to TRBD2. The CDR3 consists of 15 residues. V lost 4 bases to trimming and J lost 3 bases; unmatched junction nucleotides: 5. Per germline, CDR1 MNHNY and CDR2 SVGAGI (reference sequence). This CDR3 is CASSSGLAEIYEQYF. In DNA form, the CDR3 reads TGTGCCAGCAGTTCGGGACTAGCGGAGATCTACGAGCAGTACTTC.

The V and J genes are TRBV10-3 and TRBJ1-2; the D is unclear. V was trimmed by 2 bases and J by 2 bases, leaving 0 bases between them. Germline-derived CDR1 and CDR2 are ENHRY and SYGVKD. CDR3 length equals 11 residues. As DNA, the CDR3 is TGTGCCATCAGTGAGAACTATGGCTACACCTTC. Its protein product is CAISENYGYTF.

This CDR3 reads CASSLALGAGGSEQYF. DNA for the CDR3: TGTGCCAGCAGCTTAGCGCTTGGGGCAGGGGGAAGCGAGCAGTACTTC. This rearrangement joins TRBV7-2 to TRBJ2-7; 7 bases match TRBD1. The germline CDR1 and CDR2 sequences are SGHTA and FQGNSA. Trimming cost V 0 bases and J 6 bases; bases outside gene matches: 11. The CDR3 totals 16 residues.

The V and J genes are TRBV27 and TRBJ2-2; TRBD1 might be the D (6 bases). The CDR3 runs 15 residues. V lost 0 bases, J lost 1 base, and 6 bases lay in between. Germline CDR1 is MNHEY and CDR2 is SMNVEV (reference sequence). CDR3 sequence: CASSLSGQNTGELFF. The DNA for the CDR3 is TGTGCCAGCAGTTTATCGGGACAGAACACCGGGGAGCTGTTTTTT.

Remarks on this clone: Sequence at one end of the junction differs from germline and may be a read error. This chain joins TRBV7-7 and TRBJ2-1; TRBD1 matches at 10 bases. Germline V lookup: CDR1 SSHAT, CDR2 FNYEAQ (reference sequence). This CDR3 region has 15 residues. CDR3 sequence: CASSPTGTGVAEQFF. The CDR3 DNA sequence: TGTGCTAGCAGCCCAACAGGGACAGGGGTGGCTGAGCAGTTCTTC.

The J gene is TRBJ1-1, the V gene TRBV5-4; D uncertain. The CDR3 is made up of 12 amino acids. The germline gives CDR1 SGHNT, CDR2 YYREEE (reference sequence). V was clipped by 1 base and J by 4 bases, with 5 bases between them. CDR3 sequence reads: CASSLTGTEAFF. The CDR3 DNA is TGTGCCAGCAGCTTGACCGGCACTGAAGCTTTCTTT.

V usage is TRBV30 and J usage is TRBJ1-5; TRBD1 is a possible D gene (6 bases). CDR1 is GTSNPN, CDR2 SVGIG, per germline (reference sequence). CDR3 length: 14 amino acids. Deletions cut 3 bases from V and 4 bases from J, with 13 bases between. CDR3: CAWSEGQGNQPQHF. The CDR3 DNA follows: TGTGCCTGGAGCGAGGGGCAGGGGAATCAGCCCCAGCATTTT.

This chain uses TRBV5-4 with TRBJ2-3, with D tentatively TRBD1 (5 bases). The CDR3 is 16 residues long. V lost 3 bases and J 2 bases, leaving 16 bases between the germline ends. CDR1 is SGHNT, CDR2 YYREEE, per germline (reference sequence). DNA for the CDR3: TGTGCCAGCAGCTGGGGCCTAAACCGTAACACAGATACGCAGTATTTT. Translated, it gives CASSWGLNRNTDTQYF.

V and J are TRBV30 and TRBJ1-1, with D uncertain. Germline loops: CDR1 GTSNPN, CDR2 SVGIG (reference sequence). The CDR3 runs 13 residues. Trimming took 4 bases from V and 0 from J, leaving 9 bases between them. The CDR3 region is CAWIDFMNTEAFF. CDR3 nucleotides: TGTGCCTGGATAGACTTCATGAACACTGAAGCTTTCTTT.

This chain joins TRBV7-2 and TRBJ1-5, with D tentatively TRBD1 (5 bases). Germline CDR1 is SGHTA and CDR2 is FQGNSA. V shed 1 base and J shed 7 bases, with 14 bases lying between them. The CDR3 loop spans 15 amino acids. The CDR3 spells CASSLDRSYGQPQHF. DNA of the CDR3: TGTGCCAGCAGCTTAGACAGGTCCTACGGACAGCCCCAGCATTTT.

Concerning this clone: Other DNA sequences in this specimen translate into the identical CDR3. The rearrangement joins TRBV27 to TRBJ2-3; no firm D call. Germline-derived CDR1 and CDR2 are MNHEY and SMNVEV (reference sequence). The CDR3 spans 13 residues. V lost 0 bases to trimming and J lost 3 bases, with 4 bases between them. CDR3 bases: TGTGCCAGCAGTTTATCGAGTACAGATACGCAGTATTTT. It translates to CASSLSSTDTQYF.

This chain joins TRBV19 and TRBJ1-1; 10 bases fit TRBD1. V was pared by 5 bases and J by 2 bases, with 8 bases of the junction left unmatched. The germline V gene has CDR1 LNHDA and CDR2 SQIVND (reference sequence). This CDR3 is 16 amino acids long. CDR3 residues: CASSPGQGIYNTEAFF. CDR3 bases: TGTGCCAGTAGTCCGGGACAGGGGATTTACAACACTGAAGCTTTCTTT.

The J gene is TRBJ2-7, the V gene TRBV13; 10 nucleotides align to TRBD1. The J segment lost 6 bases and the V segment lost 3 bases, leaving 14 bases of the junction unmatched. This CDR3 spans 17 amino acids. The germline V gene has CDR1 PRHDT and CDR2 FYEKMQ (reference sequence). The CDR3 DNA reads as TGTGCCAGCAGCTTTGACAGGGGGCGCCTTAGATTTTCCGAGCAGTACTTC. Protein: CASSFDRGRLRFSEQYF.

CDR3 nucleotide sequence: TGTGCCTGCCCGGGAGGGGGCAACACCGGGGAGCTGTTTTTT. This translates into CACPGGGNTGELFF. The rearrangement joins TRBV30 to TRBJ2-2; TRBD2 might be the D (8 bases). The CDR3 extends over 14 amino acids. V lost 6 bases and J lost 2, with 13 bases in between. Germline values: CDR1 GTSNPN, CDR2 SVGIG (reference sequence).

There are a few counts of this clone. The chain recombines TRBV27 with TRBJ1-5; D call uncertain. V was pared by 4 bases and J by 3 bases, with 10 bases between. The CDR3 is 14 amino acids. Germline-derived CDR1 and CDR2 are MNHEY and SMNVEV (reference sequence). The CDR3 coding sequence is TGTGCCAGCAGTTCAATGGCGATCAATCAGCCCCAGCATTTT. Protein sequence: CASSSMAINQPQHF.

This chain joins TRBV4-3 and TRBJ1-2; D gene ambiguous. Between the trimmed V and J ends, which lost 0 bases and 4 bases, there was a span of 12 bases. The CDR3 has 15 amino acids. Germline loops: CDR1 LGHNA, CDR2 YSLEER. The CDR3 spells CASSQDPRDGYGYTF. The CDR3 DNA follows: TGCGCCAGCAGCCAAGATCCGCGGGATGGCTATGGCTACACCTTC.

J is TRBJ2-1 and V is TRBV27, with D possibly matching TRBD1 (6 bases). V lost 3 bases to trimming and J lost 6 bases, with 9 bases between them. The CDR3 length is 13 residues. Germline-derived CDR1 and CDR2 are MNHEY and SMNVEV (reference sequence). The CDR3: CASSFRGGNEQFF. DNA of the CDR3: TGTGCCAGCAGTTTTCGAGGGGGCAATGAGCAGTTCTTC.

This clone was picked up one time. The chain recombines TRBV9 with TRBJ1-5; 11 positions match TRBD1. The CDR3 runs 15 residues. The V gene's germline CDR1 is SGDLS and CDR2 YYNGEE. With 0 bases clipped from V and 7 bases from J, the junction kept 3 bases outside the gene matches. Written as DNA, the CDR3 is TGTGCCAGCAGCGTAGGGACAGGGGGCGGACAGCCCCAGCATTTT. Amino acid sequence: CASSVGTGGGQPQHF.

This chain links TRBV19 with TRBJ2-7, with 8 positions matching TRBD1. This CDR3 contains 14 residues. The V gene's germline CDR1 is LNHDA and CDR2 SQIVND (reference sequence). V lost 6 bases to trimming and J lost 7 bases; unmatched junction nucleotides: 11. This CDR3 reads CASRPWQGAKEQYF. CDR3 DNA: TGTGCCAGTAGGCCATGGCAGGGGGCGAAGGAGCAGTACTTC.

The chain links TRBV5-4 to TRBJ1-2, with 10 bases matching TRBD1. Germline CDR1 is SGHNT and CDR2 is YYREEE (reference sequence). V lost 3 bases, J lost 2 bases, and 4 bases stayed unmatched. The length of the CDR3 is 15 residues. The CDR3 here is CASSSKTGGNYGYTF. Written as DNA, the CDR3 is TGTGCCAGCAGCTCTAAGACAGGGGGCAACTATGGCTACACCTTC.

J is TRBJ1-2 and V is TRBV30; D unresolved. Looked up from germline, CDR1 is GTSNPN and CDR2 is SVGIG (reference sequence). This CDR3 contains 13 residues. Trimming shortened V by 2 bases and J by 4 bases, and 11 bases separated the two germline ends. The CDR3 loop is CAWSPGRLYGYTF. The CDR3 region has the DNA TGTGCCTGGAGTCCAGGACGGCTCTATGGCTACACCTTC.